This T cell receptor beta chain was sequenced during a study of T-cell memory formation after mild COVID-19. Study in general: Largely, TCR clusters stayed within a single donor.

This clonotype has a handful of counts. The antigen is unknown. TCRdb analysed the 5' RACE reads with MiXCR anew, one entry per CDR3 protein. The sample has approximately 300,000 distinct CDR3 sequences; around 15% are singletons. Trimming removed 6 bases at V and 6 bases at J, with 16 bases between. From germline, CDR1 is MGHRA and CDR2 YSYEKL. This CDR3 region has 14 residues. Study-wide results and limits: CD4/CD8 balance characterized clones contracting day 15 to 85, and CD4+ skew characterized later expanders. Memory cells collected pre-infection included some clones that later responded, suggesting cross-reactive memory joined. Nothing confirmed that second-wave clones peaking on day 37 were specific for SARS-CoV-2.

The receptor's source is a man younger than 30 who had mild COVID-19 (a few samples of this study predate the infection). Cell type and time point are not known. The chain couples TRBV4-1 to TRBJ2-3; either TRBD1 or TRBD2 may fit D (6 bases each). The sample was PBMCs or a T cell subset sorted from them (not recorded which). The chain's CDR3 is CASSDPGGRDTQYF. DNA for the CDR3: TGCGCCAGCAGTGACCCCGGGGGCCGGGATACGCAGTATTTT.